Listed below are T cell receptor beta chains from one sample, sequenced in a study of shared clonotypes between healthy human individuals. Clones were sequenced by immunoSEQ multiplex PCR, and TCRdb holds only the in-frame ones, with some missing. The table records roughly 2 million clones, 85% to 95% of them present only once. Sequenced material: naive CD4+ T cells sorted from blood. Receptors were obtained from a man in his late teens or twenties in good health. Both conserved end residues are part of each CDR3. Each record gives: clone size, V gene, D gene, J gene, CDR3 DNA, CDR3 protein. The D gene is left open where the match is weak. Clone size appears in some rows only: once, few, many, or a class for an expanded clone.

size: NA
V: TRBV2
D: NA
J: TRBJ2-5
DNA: TGTGCCAGCATCCTGCAGGGCGGGGAGACCCAGTACTTC
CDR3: CASILQGGETQYF

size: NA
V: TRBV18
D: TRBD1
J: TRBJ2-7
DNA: TGTGCCAGCTCACGCCGGGACAGCTACGAGCAGTACTTC
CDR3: CASSRRDSYEQYF

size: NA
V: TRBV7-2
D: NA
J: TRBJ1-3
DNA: TGTGCCAGCAGCTTAGCGAGAGTCGCCTCTGGAAACACCATATATTTT
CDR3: CASSLARVASGNTIYF

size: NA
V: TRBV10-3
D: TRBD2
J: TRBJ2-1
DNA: TGTGCCATCAGTAAAACTAGCGGGAGGGGCCTTGGCACGTCCTACAATGAGCAGTTCTTC
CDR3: CAISKTSGRGLGTSYNEQFF

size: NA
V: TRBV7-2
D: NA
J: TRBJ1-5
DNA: TGTGCCAGCACCTCGGGTGGTTTAAGCAATCAGCCCCAGCATTTT
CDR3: CASTSGGLSNQPQHF

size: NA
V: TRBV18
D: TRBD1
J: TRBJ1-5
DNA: TGTGCCAGCTCACGACAGGGGGCCAATCAGCCCCAGCATTTT
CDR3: CASSRQGANQPQHF

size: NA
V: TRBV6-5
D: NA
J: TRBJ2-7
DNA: TGTGCCAGCAGTTATCGAGGGGCGGCAGGGAGCTACGAGCAGTACTTC
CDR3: CASSYRGAAGSYEQYF

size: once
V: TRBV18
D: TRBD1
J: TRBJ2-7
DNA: TGTGCCAGCTCAGCCCGGGACAGCTCCTACGAGCAGTACTTC
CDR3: CASSARDSSYEQYF

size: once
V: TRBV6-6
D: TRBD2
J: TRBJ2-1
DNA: TGTGCCAGCAGTAAAGGACTAGCCGATTACAATGAGCAGTTCTTC
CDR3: CASSKGLADYNEQFF

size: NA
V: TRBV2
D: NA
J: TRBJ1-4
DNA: TGTGCCGGCAGTGAAGCGGGAACTAATGAAAAACTGTTTTTT
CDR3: CAGSEAGTNEKLFF

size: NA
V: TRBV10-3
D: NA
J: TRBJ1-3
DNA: TGTGCCATCAGTGATCTGGGTCTCACTGGAAACACCATATATTTT
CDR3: CAISDLGLTGNTIYF

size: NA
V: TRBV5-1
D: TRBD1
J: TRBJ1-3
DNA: TGCGCCAGCAGCCGGGGGACAGGGCAAGGAAACACCATATATTTT
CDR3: CASSRGTGQGNTIYF

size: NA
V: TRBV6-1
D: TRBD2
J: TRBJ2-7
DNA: TGTGCCAGCAGGCCGGGACTAGCGGGAGGTGAGCAGTACTTC
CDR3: CASRPGLAGGEQYF

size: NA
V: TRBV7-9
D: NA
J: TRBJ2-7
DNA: TGTGCCAGCAGCTTAGCGCCGCAGAGCTCCTACGAGCAGTACTTC
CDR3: CASSLAPQSSYEQYF

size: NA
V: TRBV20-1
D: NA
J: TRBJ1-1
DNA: TGCAGTGCCACCGACAGAAATGAAGCTTTCTTT
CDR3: CSATDRNEAFF

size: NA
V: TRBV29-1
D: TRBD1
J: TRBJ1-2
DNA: TGCAGCGTGCGGGACAGGGTAGAATGGCACTATGGCTACACCTTC
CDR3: CSVRDRVEWHYGYTF

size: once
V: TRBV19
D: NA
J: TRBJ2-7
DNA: TGTGCCAGTAGTATAGAACGGGGTAGCTCCTACGAGCAGTACTTC
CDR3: CASSIERGSSYEQYF

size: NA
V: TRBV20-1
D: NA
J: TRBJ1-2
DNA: TGCAGTGCGTGGGGGCATGGCTACACCTTC
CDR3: CSAWGHGYTF

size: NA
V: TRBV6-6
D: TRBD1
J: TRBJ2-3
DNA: TGTGCCAGCAGACCTACAGGGGGCGGGACAGATACGCAGTATTTT
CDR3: CASRPTGGGTDTQYF

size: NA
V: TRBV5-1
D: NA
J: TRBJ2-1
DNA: TGCGCCAGCAGCTTTATACTAGTAGGCTCCTACAATGAGCAGTTCTTC
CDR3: CASSFILVGSYNEQFF

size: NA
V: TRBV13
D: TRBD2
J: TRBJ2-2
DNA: TGTGCCAGCAGTTTCCGACTAGCGGGAGGAACCGGGGAGCTGTTTTTT
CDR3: CASSFRLAGGTGELFF

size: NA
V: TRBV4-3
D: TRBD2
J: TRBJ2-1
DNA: TGCGCCAGCAGCCAAGATACTAGCGGGAGGAGTGAGCAGTTCTTC
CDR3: CASSQDTSGRSEQFF

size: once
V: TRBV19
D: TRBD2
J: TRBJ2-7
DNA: TGTGCCAGTAGTCAGACTAGCGGGCAAGACGAGCAGTACTTC
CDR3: CASSQTSGQDEQYF

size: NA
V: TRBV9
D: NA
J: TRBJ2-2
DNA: TGTGCCAGCAGCGTAGTAGGTCAGATGGCCGGGGAGCTGTTTTTT
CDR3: CASSVVGQMAGELFF

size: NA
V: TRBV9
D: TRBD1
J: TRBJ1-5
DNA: TGTGCCAGCAGCGTAGGACAGGGAAGGGATCAGCCCCAGCATTTT
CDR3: CASSVGQGRDQPQHF

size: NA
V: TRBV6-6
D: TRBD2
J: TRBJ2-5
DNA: TGTGCCAGCAGTTTCACGACATCGGGAGGGACCCAGTACTTC
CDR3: CASSFTTSGGTQYF

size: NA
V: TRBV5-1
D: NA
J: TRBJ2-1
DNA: TGCGCCAGCAGCTTGGTGGCCCAGGCTGTAGTATACAATGAGCAGTTCTTC
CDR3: CASSLVAQAVVYNEQFF

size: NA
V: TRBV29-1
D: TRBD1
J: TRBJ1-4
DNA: TGCAGCGTTGAAGATCCGGGACAGGGGAATGAAAAACTGTTTTTT
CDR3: CSVEDPGQGNEKLFF

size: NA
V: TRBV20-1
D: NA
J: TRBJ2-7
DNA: TGCAGTGCTAGAGTCATGGGGGAGCAGTACTTC
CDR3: CSARVMGEQYF

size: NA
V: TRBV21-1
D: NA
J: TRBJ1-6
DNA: TGTGCCAGCACCCCGGGGGGAGGAGGAAATTCACCCCTCCACTTT
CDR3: CASTPGGGGNSPLHF

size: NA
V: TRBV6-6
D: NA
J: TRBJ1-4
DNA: TGTGCCAGCAGTGGTAATGAAAAACTGTTTTTT
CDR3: CASSGNEKLFF

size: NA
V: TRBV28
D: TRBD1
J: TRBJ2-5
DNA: TGTGCCAGCAGCCGGACAGGGACAGAGACCCAGTACTTC
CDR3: CASSRTGTETQYF

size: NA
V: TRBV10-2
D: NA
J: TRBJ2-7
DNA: TGCGCCAGCAGTTTTATAGCCAACGAGCAGTACTTC
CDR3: CASSFIANEQYF

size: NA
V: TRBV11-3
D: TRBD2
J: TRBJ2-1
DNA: TGTGCCAGCAGCTTAAGCGGGACGTTGGATGAGCAGTTCTTC
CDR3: CASSLSGTLDEQFF

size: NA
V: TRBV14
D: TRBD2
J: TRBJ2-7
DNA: TGTGCCAGCAGCCTCAGAAGGGAACTAGCGGGAAGCTACGAGCAGTACTTC
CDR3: CASSLRRELAGSYEQYF

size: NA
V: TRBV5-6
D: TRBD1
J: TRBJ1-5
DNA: TGTGCCAGCAGCCAAGGACAGGCCAATCAGCCCCAGCATTTT
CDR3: CASSQGQANQPQHF

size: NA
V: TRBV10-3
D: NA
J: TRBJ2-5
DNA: TGTGCCATCAGTCGACAGGCGCGTGAGACCCAGTACTTC
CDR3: CAISRQARETQYF

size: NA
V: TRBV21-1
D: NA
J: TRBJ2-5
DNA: TGTGCCAGCAGCAAAGGCAAGAGAGCGGGAGGGCCGAGGGAGACCCAGTACTTC
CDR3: CASSKGKRAGGPRETQYF

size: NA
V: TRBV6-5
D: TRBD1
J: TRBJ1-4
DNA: TGTGCCAGCATCTTCGGACAGGGAGACGAAAAACTGTTTTTT
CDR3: CASIFGQGDEKLFF

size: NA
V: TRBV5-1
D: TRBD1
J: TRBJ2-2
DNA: TGCGCCAGCAGCTCAATTGGACAGGCCGGGGAGCTGTTTTTT
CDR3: CASSSIGQAGELFF

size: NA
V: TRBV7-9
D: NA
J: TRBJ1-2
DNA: TGTGCCAGCAGATCTAGCGGACTCTCTAACTATGGCTACACCTTC
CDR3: CASRSSGLSNYGYTF

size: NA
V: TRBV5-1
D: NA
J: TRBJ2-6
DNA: TGCGCCAGCAGCCCAACCTCAGGGTCCGGGGCCAACGTCCTGACTTTC
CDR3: CASSPTSGSGANVLTF

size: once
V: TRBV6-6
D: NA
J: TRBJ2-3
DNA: TGTGCCAGCAGTTCAAGACTCCCAGATACGCAGTATTTT
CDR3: CASSSRLPDTQYF

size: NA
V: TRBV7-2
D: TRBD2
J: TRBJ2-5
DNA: TGTGCCAGCAGCCCGGGGGGGGACCAGACCCAGTACTTC
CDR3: CASSPGGDQTQYF

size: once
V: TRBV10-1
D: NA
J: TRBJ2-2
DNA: TGCGCCTCAAGAGCCAGGATGAACACCGGGGAGCTGTTTTTT
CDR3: CASRARMNTGELFF

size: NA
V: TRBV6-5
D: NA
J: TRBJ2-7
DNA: TGTGCCAGCAGTTCCCACGCGTTAGTAGCCTCCTACGAGCAGTACTTC
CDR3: CASSSHALVASYEQYF

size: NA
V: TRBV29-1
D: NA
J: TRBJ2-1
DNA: TGCAGCGCGAGGACAGACCCCTACAATGAGCAGTTCTTC
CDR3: CSARTDPYNEQFF

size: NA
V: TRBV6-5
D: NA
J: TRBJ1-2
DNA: TGTGCCAGCAGTTACTCGACAGCTACGAAAGGGTATGGCTACACCTTC
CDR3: CASSYSTATKGYGYTF

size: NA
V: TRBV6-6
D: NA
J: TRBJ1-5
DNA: TGTGCCAGCAGATCGGACGGGGATCAGCCCCAGCATTTT
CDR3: CASRSDGDQPQHF

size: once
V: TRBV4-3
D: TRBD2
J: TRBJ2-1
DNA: TGCGCCAGCAGCCAAGGAGCAGCGGGAGGGATTGGAAATGAGCAGTTCTTC
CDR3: CASSQGAAGGIGNEQFF

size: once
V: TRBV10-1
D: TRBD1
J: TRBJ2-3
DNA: TGCGCCAGCAGTCAGGACAGGACGCTACCTGGGTATTTT
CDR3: CASSQDRTLPGYF

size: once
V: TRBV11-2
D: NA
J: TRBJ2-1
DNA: TGTGCCAGCAGCCCGAGTCGGGACATTAGACATGAGCAGTTCTTC
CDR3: CASSPSRDIRHEQFF

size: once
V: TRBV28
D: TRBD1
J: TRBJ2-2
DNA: TGTGCCACAGGGACAGGGATTATCGGGGAGCTGTTTTTT
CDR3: CATGTGIIGELFF

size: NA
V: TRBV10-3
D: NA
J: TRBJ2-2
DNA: TGTGCCATCAGCAGGGGATCGCGCACCGGGGAGCTGTTTTTT
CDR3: CAISRGSRTGELFF

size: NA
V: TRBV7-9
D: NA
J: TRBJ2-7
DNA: TGTGCCAGCAGCTTGCACAGGGCCCCCTACGAGCAGTACTTC
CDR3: CASSLHRAPYEQYF